A selection of T cell receptor beta chains follows, all from one sample in a study of beta chain features in type 1 diabetes. Clones were sequenced by immunoSEQ multiplex PCR, and TCRdb holds only the in-frame ones, with some missing. The table has 400,000 or so clones, approximately 12% seen once. Sequenced: naive CD4+ T cells from blood. All receptors come from a woman between 18 and 29 years old with type 1 diabetes. Each CDR3 is given with its conserved first and last residue. D genes are given only for firm matches. Size is omitted from some rows. Given values are once, few, many or a class for expanded clones.

V gene: TRBV7-9
J gene: TRBJ2-1
D gene: .
CDR3 length: 12
clone size: few
CDR3 DNA: TGTGCCAGCAGCCGATATAGCCATGAGCAGTTCTTC
CDR3 protein: CASSRYSHEQFF

V gene: TRBV19
J gene: TRBJ1-2
D gene: .
CDR3 length: 13
clone size: few
CDR3 DNA: TGTGCCAGTAGTCGCCAGGGGACCTATGGCTACACCTTC
CDR3 protein: CASSRQGTYGYTF

V gene: TRBV30
J gene: TRBJ2-3
D gene: .
CDR3 length: 10
clone size: .
CDR3 DNA: TGTGCCTGGATCAAAGATACGCAGTATTTT
CDR3 protein: CAWIKDTQYF

V gene: TRBV7-2
J gene: TRBJ1-1
D gene: .
CDR3 length: 13
clone size: few
CDR3 DNA: TGTGCCAGCAGCCCGAGTTGGGCAATCCGGGCTTTCTTT
CDR3 protein: CASSPSWAIRAFF

V gene: TRBV28
J gene: TRBJ2-3
D gene: TRBD2
CDR3 length: 14
clone size: few
CDR3 DNA: TGTGCCAGCCAAGCGGGAGGGGGCACAGATACGCAGTATTTT
CDR3 protein: CASQAGGGTDTQYF

V gene: TRBV4-2
J gene: TRBJ2-7
D gene: TRBD1
CDR3 length: 15
clone size: few
CDR3 DNA: TGTGCCAGCAGCCAAGAAGGACAGGGGGCATACGAGCAGTACTTC
CDR3 protein: CASSQEGQGAYEQYF

V gene: TRBV11-2
J gene: TRBJ1-2
D gene: .
CDR3 length: 12
clone size: few
CDR3 DNA: TGTGCCAGCAGCCCGGCAGGGTATGGCTACACCTTC
CDR3 protein: CASSPAGYGYTF

V gene: TRBV9
J gene: TRBJ2-3
D gene: TRBD1
CDR3 length: 16
clone size: .
CDR3 DNA: TGTGCCAGCAGCGCTACCCCAGGGGGTATGACAGATACGCAGTATTTT
CDR3 protein: CASSATPGGMTDTQYF

V gene: TRBV28
J gene: TRBJ2-7
D gene: .
CDR3 length: 13
clone size: few
CDR3 DNA: TGTGCCAGCTGCGACTCCAGCTCCTACGAGCAGTACTTC
CDR3 protein: CASCDSSSYEQYF

V gene: TRBV11-2
J gene: TRBJ2-1
D gene: .
CDR3 length: 16
clone size: few
CDR3 DNA: TGTGCCAGCAGCCCAAATACAGGGGGGGTGTTCAATGAGCAGTTCTTC
CDR3 protein: CASSPNTGGVFNEQFF

V gene: TRBV18
J gene: TRBJ1-2
D gene: TRBD1
CDR3 length: 14
clone size: few
CDR3 DNA: TGTGCCAGCTCACCCGGGACAGTGGGCTATGGCTACACCTTC
CDR3 protein: CASSPGTVGYGYTF

V gene: TRBV7-2
J gene: TRBJ2-7
D gene: .
CDR3 length: 11
clone size: .
CDR3 DNA: TGTGCCAGCAGCTTCTCCTACGAGCAGTACTTC
CDR3 protein: CASSFSYEQYF

V gene: TRBV9
J gene: TRBJ2-3
D gene: .
CDR3 length: 16
clone size: few
CDR3 DNA: TGTGCCAGCAGCGGGGATCTTAGGGGTCGCACAGATACGCAGTATTTT
CDR3 protein: CASSGDLRGRTDTQYF

V gene: TRBV27
J gene: TRBJ2-7
D gene: .
CDR3 length: 15
clone size: .
CDR3 DNA: TGTGCCAGCAGTTTCATCGGGGGATCCGGGAGCGAGCAGTACTTC
CDR3 protein: CASSFIGGSGSEQYF

V gene: TRBV6-1
J gene: TRBJ2-4
D gene: TRBD2
CDR3 length: 17
clone size: few
CDR3 DNA: TGTGCCAGCAGTGAAGGTTTGGGAGGGCAAGTCAAAAACATTCAGTACTTC
CDR3 protein: CASSEGLGGQVKNIQYF

V gene: TRBV4-1
J gene: TRBJ2-2
D gene: TRBD1
CDR3 length: 15
clone size: .
CDR3 DNA: TGCGCCAGCAGCCGCGGACAGGGAGGAACCGGGGAGCTGTTTTTT
CDR3 protein: CASSRGQGGTGELFF

V gene: TRBV6-1
J gene: TRBJ1-2
D gene: .
CDR3 length: 14
clone size: .
CDR3 DNA: TGTGCCAGCAGTCCAGGCACGGGAGCCTATGGCTACACCTTC
CDR3 protein: CASSPGTGAYGYTF

V gene: TRBV4-2
J gene: TRBJ1-2
D gene: .
CDR3 length: 19
clone size: few
CDR3 DNA: TGTGCCAGCAGCCAAACCTCAAGGGGTTCGTCGGCGGGGGCTGGAGGCTACACCTTC
CDR3 protein: CASSQTSRGSSAGAGGYTF

V gene: TRBV7-9
J gene: TRBJ1-2
D gene: TRBD1
CDR3 length: 18
clone size: few
CDR3 DNA: TGTGCCAGCACCCACCTCCGGGACAGGGCAACCCTAGGCCATGGCTACACCTTC
CDR3 protein: CASTHLRDRATLGHGYTF

V gene: TRBV4-1
J gene: TRBJ2-4
D gene: .
CDR3 length: 16
clone size: .
CDR3 DNA: TGCGCCAGCAGCCGCCTCCCGGGACTGGGCAAAAACATTCAGTACTTC
CDR3 protein: CASSRLPGLGKNIQYF

V gene: TRBV10-2
J gene: TRBJ2-1
D gene: TRBD2
CDR3 length: 17
clone size: .
CDR3 DNA: TGCGCCAGCAGCCCGCCCGCGGGGACTAGCGGGGACAATGAGCAGTTCTTC
CDR3 protein: CASSPPAGTSGDNEQFF

V gene: TRBV6-5
J gene: TRBJ2-2
D gene: TRBD2
CDR3 length: 14
clone size: .
CDR3 DNA: TGTGCCAGCAGTAGCGGGGGCCCACCCGGGGAGCTGTTTTTT
CDR3 protein: CASSSGGPPGELFF

V gene: TRBV27
J gene: TRBJ1-5
D gene: .
CDR3 length: 14
clone size: .
CDR3 DNA: TGTGCCAGCAGATCTCTTCCCTCGAGTCAGCCCCAGCATTTT
CDR3 protein: CASRSLPSSQPQHF

V gene: TRBV28
J gene: TRBJ2-5
D gene: .
CDR3 length: 16
clone size: few
CDR3 DNA: TGTGCCAGCAGTCCGACGGGGTCCAAGTACCAAGAGACCCAGTACTTC
CDR3 protein: CASSPTGSKYQETQYF

V gene: TRBV7-9
J gene: TRBJ2-7
D gene: TRBD1
CDR3 length: 13
clone size: .
CDR3 DNA: TGTGCCAGCACCACACAGGGGACCTACGAGCAGTACTTC
CDR3 protein: CASTTQGTYEQYF

V gene: TRBV5-1
J gene: TRBJ2-2
D gene: TRBD2
CDR3 length: 16
clone size: few
CDR3 DNA: TGCGCCAGCAGATCCGGGACTAGCGGAAACACCGGGGAGCTGTTTTTT
CDR3 protein: CASRSGTSGNTGELFF

V gene: TRBV7-9
J gene: TRBJ1-2
D gene: .
CDR3 length: 12
clone size: once
CDR3 DNA: TGTGCCAGCAGCTTCGGGGACAATGGCTACACCTTC
CDR3 protein: CASSFGDNGYTF

V gene: TRBV6-1
J gene: TRBJ2-7
D gene: .
CDR3 length: 19
clone size: few
CDR3 DNA: TGTGCCAGCAGTGCGGACCGGGACACTTTAGTCCCGAGCTCCTACGAGCAGTACTTC
CDR3 protein: CASSADRDTLVPSSYEQYF

V gene: TRBV4-3
J gene: TRBJ2-7
D gene: TRBD1
CDR3 length: 16
clone size: few
CDR3 DNA: TGCGCCAGCAGCCAGGGGGGATCGGGACAGGCCTACGAGCAGTACTTC
CDR3 protein: CASSQGGSGQAYEQYF

V gene: TRBV28
J gene: TRBJ1-2
D gene: .
CDR3 length: 12
clone size: .
CDR3 DNA: TGTGCCAGCGGATCAAGGGGCTATGGCTACACCTTC
CDR3 protein: CASGSRGYGYTF

V gene: TRBV5-4
J gene: TRBJ1-1
D gene: TRBD1
CDR3 length: 14
clone size: few
CDR3 DNA: TGTGCCAGCAGCCCCGCTGGTCGGGACAGCGAAGCTTTCTTT
CDR3 protein: CASSPAGRDSEAFF

V gene: TRBV11-2
J gene: TRBJ1-5
D gene: .
CDR3 length: 15
clone size: .
CDR3 DNA: TGTGCCAGCAGCTTAGGGCGGGGTGCCAAACAGCCCCAGCATTTT
CDR3 protein: CASSLGRGAKQPQHF

V gene: TRBV15
J gene: TRBJ2-1
D gene: .
CDR3 length: 11
clone size: few
CDR3 DNA: TGTGCCACCAGCGGCTTCAATGAGCAGTTCTTC
CDR3 protein: CATSGFNEQFF

V gene: TRBV11-2
J gene: TRBJ1-1
D gene: .
CDR3 length: 13
clone size: .
CDR3 DNA: TGTGCCAGCAGCGGACAAGTTGGCACTGAAGCTTTCTTT
CDR3 protein: CASSGQVGTEAFF

V gene: TRBV7-2
J gene: TRBJ2-7
D gene: .
CDR3 length: 15
clone size: .
CDR3 DNA: TGTGCCAGCAGCCCGAGCATCAGGGACTCCTACGAGCAGTACTTC
CDR3 protein: CASSPSIRDSYEQYF

V gene: TRBV5-4
J gene: TRBJ2-2
D gene: .
CDR3 length: 14
clone size: .
CDR3 DNA: TGTGCCAGCAGCTTCATCCAGGGGTCCGGGGAGCTGTTTTTT
CDR3 protein: CASSFIQGSGELFF

V gene: TRBV25-1
J gene: TRBJ2-2
D gene: TRBD1
CDR3 length: 13
clone size: .
CDR3 DNA: TGTGCCAGTCGACAGGGAGTGACCGGGGAGCTGTTTTTT
CDR3 protein: CASRQGVTGELFF

V gene: TRBV29-1
J gene: TRBJ2-2
D gene: .
CDR3 length: 12
clone size: few
CDR3 DNA: TGCAGCGTTGGTAGTTCTGCCGGGGAGCTGTTTTTT
CDR3 protein: CSVGSSAGELFF

V gene: TRBV28
J gene: TRBJ2-3
D gene: TRBD2
CDR3 length: 15
clone size: few
CDR3 DNA: TGTGCCAGCAGTCGCCATAGCGGGGGGACAGATACGCAGTATTTT
CDR3 protein: CASSRHSGGTDTQYF

V gene: TRBV9
J gene: TRBJ2-2
D gene: .
CDR3 length: 16
clone size: few
CDR3 DNA: TGTGCCAGCAGCGTTACCGGGACTCCGAACACCGGGGAGCTGTTTTTT
CDR3 protein: CASSVTGTPNTGELFF

V gene: TRBV7-7
J gene: TRBJ2-1
D gene: .
CDR3 length: 15
clone size: once
CDR3 DNA: TGTGCTAGCAGCTTACAACTGGACAGCTACAATGAGCAGTTCTTC
CDR3 protein: CASSLQLDSYNEQFF

V gene: TRBV7-2
J gene: TRBJ2-7
D gene: .
CDR3 length: 11
clone size: .
CDR3 DNA: TGTGCCAGCAGCGTCAGGGGCCAGAGAAACTTC
CDR3 protein: CASSVRGQRNF

V gene: TRBV11-3
J gene: TRBJ2-1
D gene: TRBD2
CDR3 length: 16
clone size: .
CDR3 DNA: TGTGCCAGCAGCTTAGCATGGCTAGCGGGAGTAAATGAGCAGTTCTTC
CDR3 protein: CASSLAWLAGVNEQFF